This T cell receptor (beta chain) derives from a study of regulatory T cells in long-lasting Graves disease. The sample's time point: newly diagnosed GD, antithyroid drugs for less than 3 months. Isolated PBMC RNA provided the starting material for the TCR library. The collection involved drawing approximately 9.9 milliliters of peripheral blood into EDTA tubes. This clonotype was observed at least ten times. The germline CDR1 and CDR2 sequences are SGHRS and YFSETQ. This CDR3 has 15 amino acids. Trimming took 0 bases from V and 5 from J; bases not matched to a gene: 5. Both iRepertoire HTBI primers and Arm-PCR of CDR3 regions were used to build the TCR beta libraries. TCRdb re-derived calls from the multiplex PCR reads in MiXCR, one entry per CDR3 protein. The top ten clones hold around 20% of a sample with about 350,000 distinct CDR3 sequences, about 17% of them seen once. Another study also made use of these data, one on T cells in Graves' hyperthyroidism and ophthalmopathy.

V is TRBV5-1 and J is TRBJ2-5; 9 nucleotides agree with TRBD1. The sample consisted of peripheral blood mononuclear cells (PBMCs), taken at new diagnosis, from a patient treated with antithyroid drugs. This TCR derives from a woman between 18 and 30 years old with Graves disease. This CDR3 is CASSLGADRGETQYF. As DNA, the CDR3 is TGCGCCAGCAGCTTGGGTGCGGACAGGGGTGAGACCCAGTACTTC.